Detailed here is one TCR beta chain. Its antigen remains undetermined. Within one base of it there is no much larger clone, and no base qualities were kept. Whole blood was collected in K2EDTA tubes by collaborating institutions according to the institutions' own protocols. For TCRbeta analysis, collaborators shipped samples in one of three forms: frozen whole blood, isolated PBMCs, or DNA extracted from either of those sample types. Sequences MDHEN (CDR1) and SYDVKM (CDR2) are obtained from the germline V gene. Relative to germline, V is missing 4 bases and J is missing 1 base, with 4 bases of the junction outside any gene match. The CDR3 goes from the cysteine to the phenylalanine over 15 residues. Only the CDR3 part of the read is kept: 45 bases, read in frame from the first base. TCRbeta CDR3 regions were amplified from genomic DNA by means of the immunoSEQ Assay, a bias-controlled multiplex PCR. The study's processing was this. Nucleated cell counts per sample were estimated from amplification of reference gene primers within the assay. Sequence reads were collapsed and filtered to measure the absolute abundance of every unique TCRbeta CDR3 rearrangement. For each sample, productive Simpson clonality was calculated as the square root of Simpson's diversity index across productive rearrangements. The source is immuneACCESS, and TCRdb retained only in-frame sequences with V and J called. Part of the clones is not carried over; for the studies checked, unresolved V genes explain less than half of this, and the remainder is unexplained. That table gives V, J and clone size, and the DNA gave D and trimming. This sample gives some 110,000 clones in total; about four fifths of them show up just once. The ten largest clones capture under 40% of the sample.

This sample is part of a study of blood T cell repertoires in COVID-19 (dated by TCRdb to the early 2020s). In terms of the full investigation: Collaborator samples came from the United States, Italy and Spain and covered acute and convalescent phases of COVID-19. Samples came from the ongoing ImmuneRACE study (first 160 participants) plus 1,254 subjects from 6 global collaborators. Deeply sampled blood TCRbeta repertoires from subjects exposed to, actively infected with, or recovered from COVID-19 were included in the dataset. The prospective study material was composed of cDNA or gDNA derived from T cells, B-cell-depleted T cells, or PBMCs. Where HLA class I and class II types were available, the types were taken from metadata supplied by the sample provider, not from assay-based typing. A de-identified subject ID, COVID-19 status, age in years and sex were almost always included in the sample metadata. The repertoires were released in a freely available public database intended as a resource for research on the immune response to SARS-CoV-2.

Results and caveats for the whole study, not just this receptor: The quantity of clinical and demographic metadata differed by source and by participant and was supplied without curation.

Sequencing used peripheral blood. The chain is encoded by TRBV28 joined to TRBJ2-1; TRBD2 matches 7 bases in the middle. The source of this sequence is a man of 80 years or more with acute or convalescent COVID-19. The sequence in DNA is TGTGCCAGCAGTTCAGCGGGACTTTCCTACAATGAGCAGTTCTTC. Its protein is CASSSAGLSYNEQFF.